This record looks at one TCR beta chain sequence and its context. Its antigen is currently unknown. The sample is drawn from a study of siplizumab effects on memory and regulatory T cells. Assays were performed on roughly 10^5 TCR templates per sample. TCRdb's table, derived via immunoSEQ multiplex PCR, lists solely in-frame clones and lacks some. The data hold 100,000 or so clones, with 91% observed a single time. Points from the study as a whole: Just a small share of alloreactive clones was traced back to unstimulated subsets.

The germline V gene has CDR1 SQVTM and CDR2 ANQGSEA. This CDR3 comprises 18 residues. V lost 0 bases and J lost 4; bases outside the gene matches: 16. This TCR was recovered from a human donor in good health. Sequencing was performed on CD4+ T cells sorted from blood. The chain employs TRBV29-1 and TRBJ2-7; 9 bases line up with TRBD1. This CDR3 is CSVEDLGQGPSSMYEQYF. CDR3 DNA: TGCAGCGTTGAAGATCTCGGACAGGGGCCGTCGTCGATGTACGAGCAGTACTTC.